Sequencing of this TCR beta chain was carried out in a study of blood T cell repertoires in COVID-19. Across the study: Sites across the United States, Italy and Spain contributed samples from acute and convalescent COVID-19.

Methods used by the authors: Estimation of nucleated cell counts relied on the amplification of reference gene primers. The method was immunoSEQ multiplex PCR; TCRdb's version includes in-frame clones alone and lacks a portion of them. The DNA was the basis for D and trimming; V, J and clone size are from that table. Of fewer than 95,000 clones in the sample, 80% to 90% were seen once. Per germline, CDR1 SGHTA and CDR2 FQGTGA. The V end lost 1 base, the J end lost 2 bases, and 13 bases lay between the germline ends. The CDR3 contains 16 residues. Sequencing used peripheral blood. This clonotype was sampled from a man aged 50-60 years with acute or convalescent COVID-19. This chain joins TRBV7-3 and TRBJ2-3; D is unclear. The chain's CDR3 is CASSLKGGKNTDTQYF. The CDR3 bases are TGTGCCAGCAGCTTAAAAGGCGGCAAAAACACAGATACGCAGTATTTT.